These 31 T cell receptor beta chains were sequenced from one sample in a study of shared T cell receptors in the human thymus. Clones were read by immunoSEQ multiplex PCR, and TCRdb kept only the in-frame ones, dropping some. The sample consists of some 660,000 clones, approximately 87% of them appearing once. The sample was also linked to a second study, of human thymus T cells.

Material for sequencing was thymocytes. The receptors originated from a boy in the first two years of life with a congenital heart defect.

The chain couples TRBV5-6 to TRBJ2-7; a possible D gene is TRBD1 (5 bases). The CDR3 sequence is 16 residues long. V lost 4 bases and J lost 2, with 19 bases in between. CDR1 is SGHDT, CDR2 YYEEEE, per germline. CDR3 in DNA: TGTGCCAGCAGCCACAATTCCACAGGAAATCCCTACGAGCAGTACTTC. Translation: CASSHNSTGNPYEQYF.

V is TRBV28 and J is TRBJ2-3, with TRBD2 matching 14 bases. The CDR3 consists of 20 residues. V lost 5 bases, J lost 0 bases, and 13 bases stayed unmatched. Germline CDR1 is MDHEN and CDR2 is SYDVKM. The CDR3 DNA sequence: TGTGCCAGCAGTCCGAGGACTAGCGGGGGGCCGACGACTAGCACAGATACGCAGTATTTT. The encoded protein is CASSPRTSGGPTTSTDTQYF.

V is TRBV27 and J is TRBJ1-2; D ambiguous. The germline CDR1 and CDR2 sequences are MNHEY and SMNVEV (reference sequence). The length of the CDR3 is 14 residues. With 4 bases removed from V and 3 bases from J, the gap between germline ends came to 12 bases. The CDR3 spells CASSSGAGDYGYTF. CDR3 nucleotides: TGTGCCAGCAGTTCTGGTGCGGGAGACTATGGCTACACCTTC.

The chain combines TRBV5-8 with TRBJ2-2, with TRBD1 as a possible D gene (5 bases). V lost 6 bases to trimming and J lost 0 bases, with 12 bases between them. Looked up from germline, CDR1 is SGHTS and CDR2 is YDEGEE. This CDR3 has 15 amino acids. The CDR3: CASKATDTNTGELFF. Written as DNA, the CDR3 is TGTGCCAGCAAAGCGACAGACACGAACACCGGGGAGCTGTTTTTT.

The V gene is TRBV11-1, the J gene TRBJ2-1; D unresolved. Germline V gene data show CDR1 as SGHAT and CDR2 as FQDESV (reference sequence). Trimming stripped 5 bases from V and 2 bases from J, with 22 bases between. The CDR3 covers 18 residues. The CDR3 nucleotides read TGTGCCAGCAGCCCGCGGCGGAGATGCTCATTCCCCTACAATGAGCAGTTCTTC. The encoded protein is CASSPRRRCSFPYNEQFF.

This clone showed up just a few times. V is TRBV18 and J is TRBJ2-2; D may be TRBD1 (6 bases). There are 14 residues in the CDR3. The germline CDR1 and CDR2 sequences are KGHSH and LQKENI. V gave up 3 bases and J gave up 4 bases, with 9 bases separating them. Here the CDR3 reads CASSPTTGTGELFF. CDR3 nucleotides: TGTGCCAGCTCACCTACGACAGGCACCGGGGAGCTGTTTTTT.

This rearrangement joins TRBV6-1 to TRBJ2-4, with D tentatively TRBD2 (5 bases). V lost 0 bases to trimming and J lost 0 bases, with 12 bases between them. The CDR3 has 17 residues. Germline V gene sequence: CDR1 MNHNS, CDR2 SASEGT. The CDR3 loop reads CASSEAPRGQAKNIQYF. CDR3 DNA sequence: TGTGCCAGCAGTGAAGCCCCCCGGGGTCAAGCCAAAAACATTCAGTACTTC.

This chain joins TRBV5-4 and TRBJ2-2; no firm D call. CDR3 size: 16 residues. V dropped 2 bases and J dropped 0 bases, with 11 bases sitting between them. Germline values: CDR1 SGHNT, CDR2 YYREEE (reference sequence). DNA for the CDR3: TGTGCCAGCAGCTTATCACAGACCGCGAACACCGGGGAGCTGTTTTTT. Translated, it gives CASSLSQTANTGELFF.

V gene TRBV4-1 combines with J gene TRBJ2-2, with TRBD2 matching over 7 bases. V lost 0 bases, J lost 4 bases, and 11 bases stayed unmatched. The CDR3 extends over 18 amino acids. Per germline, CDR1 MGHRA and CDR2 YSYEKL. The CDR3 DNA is TGCGCCAGCAGCCAAGAATCCCACCGGACTAGTCCCACCGGGGAGCTGTTTTTT. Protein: CASSQESHRTSPTGELFF.

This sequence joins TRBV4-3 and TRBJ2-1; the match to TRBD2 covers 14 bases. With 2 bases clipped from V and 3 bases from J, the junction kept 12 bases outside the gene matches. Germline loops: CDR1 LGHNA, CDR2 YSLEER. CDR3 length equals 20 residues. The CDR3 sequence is CASSQTATGTSGSLYNEQFF. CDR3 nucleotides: TGCGCCAGCAGCCAAACCGCGACCGGGACTAGCGGGAGCCTCTACAATGAGCAGTTCTTC.

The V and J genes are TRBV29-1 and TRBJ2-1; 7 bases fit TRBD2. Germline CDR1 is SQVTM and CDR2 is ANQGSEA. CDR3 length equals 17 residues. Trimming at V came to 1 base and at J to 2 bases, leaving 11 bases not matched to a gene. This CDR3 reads CSVEGDKRGGTYNEQFF. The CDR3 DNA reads TGCAGCGTTGAAGGTGATAAGCGGGGAGGGACCTACAATGAGCAGTTCTTC.

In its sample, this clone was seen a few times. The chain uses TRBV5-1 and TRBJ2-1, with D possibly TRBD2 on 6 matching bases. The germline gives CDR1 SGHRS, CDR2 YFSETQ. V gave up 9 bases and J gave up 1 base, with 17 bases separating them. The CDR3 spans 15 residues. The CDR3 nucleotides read TGCGCCACCATGGAGATCGGGGGATCCTACAATGAGCAGTTCTTC. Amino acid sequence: CATMEIGGSYNEQFF.

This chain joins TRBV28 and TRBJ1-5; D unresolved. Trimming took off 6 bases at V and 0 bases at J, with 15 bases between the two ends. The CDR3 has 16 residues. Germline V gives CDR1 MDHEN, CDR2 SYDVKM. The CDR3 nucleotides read TGTGCCAGCAGCCTGGAGGGCTCCTATAGCAATCAGCCCCAGCATTTT. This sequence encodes CASSLEGSYSNQPQHF.

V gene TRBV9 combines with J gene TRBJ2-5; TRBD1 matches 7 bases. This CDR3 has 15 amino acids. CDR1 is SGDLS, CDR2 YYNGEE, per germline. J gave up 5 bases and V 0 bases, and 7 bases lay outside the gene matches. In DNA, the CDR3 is TGTGCCAGCAGCGTAGGAGGGGGCAAGGGGGAGACCCAGTACTTC. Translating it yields CASSVGGGKGETQYF. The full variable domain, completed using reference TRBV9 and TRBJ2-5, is DSGVTQTPKHLITATGQRVTLRCSPRSGDLSVYWYQQSLDQGLQFLIQYYNGEERAKGNILERFSAQQFPDLHSELNLSSLELGDSALYFCASSVGGGKGETQYFGPGTRLLVL.

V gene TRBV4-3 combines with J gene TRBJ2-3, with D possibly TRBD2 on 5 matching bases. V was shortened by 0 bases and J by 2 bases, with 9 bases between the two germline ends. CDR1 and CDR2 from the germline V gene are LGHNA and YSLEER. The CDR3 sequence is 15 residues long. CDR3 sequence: CASSQDRAVTDTQYF. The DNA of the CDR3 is TGCGCCAGCAGCCAAGACCGAGCGGTCACAGATACGCAGTATTTT.

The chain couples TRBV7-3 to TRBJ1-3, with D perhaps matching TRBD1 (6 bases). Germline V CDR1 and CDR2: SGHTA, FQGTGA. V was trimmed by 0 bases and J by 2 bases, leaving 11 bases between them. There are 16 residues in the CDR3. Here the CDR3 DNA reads TGTGCCAGCAGCTTAACGGGGGCCTACCCTGGAAACACCATATATTTT. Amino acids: CASSLTGAYPGNTIYF.

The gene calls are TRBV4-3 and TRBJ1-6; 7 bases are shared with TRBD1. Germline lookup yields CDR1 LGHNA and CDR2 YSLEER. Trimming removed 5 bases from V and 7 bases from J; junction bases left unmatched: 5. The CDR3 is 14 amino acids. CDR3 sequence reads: CASSKTGANSPLHF. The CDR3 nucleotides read TGCGCCAGCAGCAAAACAGGGGCAAATTCACCCCTCCACTTT.

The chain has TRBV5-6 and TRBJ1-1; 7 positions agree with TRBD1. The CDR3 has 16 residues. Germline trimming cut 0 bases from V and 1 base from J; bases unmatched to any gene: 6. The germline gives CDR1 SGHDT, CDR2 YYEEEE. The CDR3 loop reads CASSLAGRGANTEAFF. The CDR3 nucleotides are TGTGCCAGCAGCTTGGCGGGCAGGGGGGCGAACACTGAAGCTTTCTTT.

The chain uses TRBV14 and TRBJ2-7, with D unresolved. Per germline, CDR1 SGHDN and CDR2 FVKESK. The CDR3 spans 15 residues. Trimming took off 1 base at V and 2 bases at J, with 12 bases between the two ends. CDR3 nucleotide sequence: TGTGCCAGCAGCCAAGGGGCAGAGTCAACCTACGAGCAGTACTTC. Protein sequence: CASSQGAESTYEQYF.

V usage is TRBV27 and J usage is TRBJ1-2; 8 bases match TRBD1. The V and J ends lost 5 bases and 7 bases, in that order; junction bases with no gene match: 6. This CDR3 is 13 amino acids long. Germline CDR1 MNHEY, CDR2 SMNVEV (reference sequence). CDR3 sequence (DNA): TGTGCCAGCAGTCCCCCCGACAGGGGTGGCTACACCTTC. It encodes CASSPPDRGGYTF.

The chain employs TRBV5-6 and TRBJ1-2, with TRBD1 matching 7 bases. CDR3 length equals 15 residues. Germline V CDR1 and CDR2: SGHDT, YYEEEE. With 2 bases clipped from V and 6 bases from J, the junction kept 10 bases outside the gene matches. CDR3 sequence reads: CASSFYPGGTDGYTF. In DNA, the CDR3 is TGTGCCAGCAGCTTTTATCCAGGGGGGACTGATGGCTACACCTTC. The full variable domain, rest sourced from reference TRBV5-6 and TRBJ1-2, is DAGVTQSPTHLIKTRGQQVTLRCSPKSGHDTVSWYQQALGQGPQFIFQYYEEEERQRGNFPDRFSGHQFPNYSSELNVNALLLGDSALYLCASSFYPGGTDGYTFGSGTRLTVV.

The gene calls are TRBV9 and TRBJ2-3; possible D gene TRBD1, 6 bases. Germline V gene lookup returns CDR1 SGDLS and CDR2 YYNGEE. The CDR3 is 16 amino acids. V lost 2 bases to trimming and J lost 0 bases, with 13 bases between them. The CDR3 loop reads CASSVTGLTSTDTQYF. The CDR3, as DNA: TGTGCCAGCAGCGTCACAGGGCTGACTAGCACAGATACGCAGTATTTT.

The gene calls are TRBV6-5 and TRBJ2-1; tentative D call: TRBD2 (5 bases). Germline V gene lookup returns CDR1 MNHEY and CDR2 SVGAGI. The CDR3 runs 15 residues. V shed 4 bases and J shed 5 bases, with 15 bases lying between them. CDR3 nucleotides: TGTGCCAGCAGTTTGATGAGAGGGTCCGACAATGAGCAGTTCTTC. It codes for CASSLMRGSDNEQFF.

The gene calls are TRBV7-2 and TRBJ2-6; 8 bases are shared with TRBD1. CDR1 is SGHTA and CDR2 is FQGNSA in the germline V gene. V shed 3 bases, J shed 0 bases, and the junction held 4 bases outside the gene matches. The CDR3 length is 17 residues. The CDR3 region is CASSLTGEDSGANVLTF. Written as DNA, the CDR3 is TGTGCCAGCAGCTTGACAGGGGAAGACTCTGGGGCCAACGTCCTGACTTTC.

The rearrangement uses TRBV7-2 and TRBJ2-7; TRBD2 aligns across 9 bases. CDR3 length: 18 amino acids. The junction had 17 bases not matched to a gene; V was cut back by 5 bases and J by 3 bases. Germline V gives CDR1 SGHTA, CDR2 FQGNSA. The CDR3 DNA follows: TGTGCCAGCAGCCCCGGGGAGAGCGGGGGGCCAAGAAGCTACGAGCAGTACTTC. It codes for CASSPGESGGPRSYEQYF.

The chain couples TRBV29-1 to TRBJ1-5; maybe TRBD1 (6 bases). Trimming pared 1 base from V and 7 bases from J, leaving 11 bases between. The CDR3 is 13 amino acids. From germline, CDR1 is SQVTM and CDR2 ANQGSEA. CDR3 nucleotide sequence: TGCAGCGTTGAAGGGACAGTGGGGCAGCCCCAGCATTTT. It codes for CSVEGTVGQPQHF.

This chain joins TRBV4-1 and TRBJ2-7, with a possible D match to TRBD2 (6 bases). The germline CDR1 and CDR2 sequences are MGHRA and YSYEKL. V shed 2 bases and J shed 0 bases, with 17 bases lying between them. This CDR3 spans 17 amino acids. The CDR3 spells CASSQRTGSPSSYEQYF. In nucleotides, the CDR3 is TGCGCCAGCAGCCAACGAACCGGGAGCCCGAGCTCCTACGAGCAGTACTTC.

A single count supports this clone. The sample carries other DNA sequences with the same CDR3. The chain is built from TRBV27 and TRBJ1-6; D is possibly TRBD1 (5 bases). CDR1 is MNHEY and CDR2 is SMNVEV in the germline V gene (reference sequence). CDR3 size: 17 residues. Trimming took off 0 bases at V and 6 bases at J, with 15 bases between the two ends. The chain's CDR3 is CASSLSLGAGLNSPLHF. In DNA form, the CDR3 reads TGTGCCAGCAGTTTATCTTTAGGGGCAGGCCTTAATTCACCCCTCCACTTT.

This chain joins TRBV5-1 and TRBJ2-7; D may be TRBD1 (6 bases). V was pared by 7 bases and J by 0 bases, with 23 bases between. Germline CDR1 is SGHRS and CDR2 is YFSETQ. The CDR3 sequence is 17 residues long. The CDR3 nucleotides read TGCGCCAGCCGTGGGGAACAGGGAGTAATGTCCTCCTACGAGCAGTACTTC. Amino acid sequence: CASRGEQGVMSSYEQYF.

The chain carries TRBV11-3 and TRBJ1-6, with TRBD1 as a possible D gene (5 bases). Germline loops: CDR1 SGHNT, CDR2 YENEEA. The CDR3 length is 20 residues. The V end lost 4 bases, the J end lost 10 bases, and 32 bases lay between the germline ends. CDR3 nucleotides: TGTGCCAGCAGCTACGAACATCGTAGGGACTTCTGCTGGGTATGGTCACCCCTCCACTTT. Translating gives CASSYEHRRDFCWVWSPLHF.

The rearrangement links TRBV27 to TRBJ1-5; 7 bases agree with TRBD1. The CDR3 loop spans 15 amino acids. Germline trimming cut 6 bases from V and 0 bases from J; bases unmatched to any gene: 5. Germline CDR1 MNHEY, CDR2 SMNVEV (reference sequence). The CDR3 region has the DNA TGTGCCAGCAGAAAGACAGGGCTTAGCAATCAGCCCCAGCATTTT. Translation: CASRKTGLSNQPQHF.